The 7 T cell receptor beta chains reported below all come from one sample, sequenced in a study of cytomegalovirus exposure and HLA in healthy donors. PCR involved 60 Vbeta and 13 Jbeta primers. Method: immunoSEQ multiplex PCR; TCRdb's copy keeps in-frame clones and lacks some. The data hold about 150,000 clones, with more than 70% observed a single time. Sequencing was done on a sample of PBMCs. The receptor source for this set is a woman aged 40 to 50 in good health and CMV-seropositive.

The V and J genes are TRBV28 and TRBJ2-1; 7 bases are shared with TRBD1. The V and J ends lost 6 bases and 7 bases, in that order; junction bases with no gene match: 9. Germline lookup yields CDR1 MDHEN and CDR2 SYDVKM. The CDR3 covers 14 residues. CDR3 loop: CASSPTGDWNEQFF. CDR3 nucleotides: TGTGCCAGCAGCCCAACAGGGGATTGGAATGAGCAGTTCTTC.

This chain's CDR3 is CASSPGQGYEKLFF. CDR3 DNA sequence: TGTGCCAGCAGCCCGGGACAGGGGTATGAAAAACTGTTTTTT. This rearrangement joins TRBV6-6 to TRBJ1-4; 10 bases fit TRBD1. CDR3 length: 14 residues. Germline V gene lookup returns CDR1 MNHNY and CDR2 SVGAGI (reference sequence). V shed 6 bases and J 6 bases; nucleotides not matched to a gene: 4.

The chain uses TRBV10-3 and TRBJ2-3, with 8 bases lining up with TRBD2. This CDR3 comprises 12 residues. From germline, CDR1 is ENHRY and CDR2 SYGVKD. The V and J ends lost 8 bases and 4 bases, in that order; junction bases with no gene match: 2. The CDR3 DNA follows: TGTGCCATCGGACTAGCAGCAGATACGCAGTATTTT. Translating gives CAIGLAADTQYF.

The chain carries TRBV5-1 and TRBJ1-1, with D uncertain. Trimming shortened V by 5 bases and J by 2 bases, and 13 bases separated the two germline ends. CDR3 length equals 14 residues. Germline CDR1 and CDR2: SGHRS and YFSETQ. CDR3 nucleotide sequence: TGCGCCAGCAGGACCCCAGGATCAAACACTGAAGCTTTCTTT. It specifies CASRTPGSNTEAFF.

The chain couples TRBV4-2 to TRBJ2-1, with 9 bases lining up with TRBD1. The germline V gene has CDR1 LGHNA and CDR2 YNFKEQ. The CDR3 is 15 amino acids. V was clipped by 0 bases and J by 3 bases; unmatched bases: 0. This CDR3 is CASSQEGQGYNEQFF. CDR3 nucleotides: TGTGCCAGCAGCCAAGAGGGACAGGGCTACAATGAGCAGTTCTTC.

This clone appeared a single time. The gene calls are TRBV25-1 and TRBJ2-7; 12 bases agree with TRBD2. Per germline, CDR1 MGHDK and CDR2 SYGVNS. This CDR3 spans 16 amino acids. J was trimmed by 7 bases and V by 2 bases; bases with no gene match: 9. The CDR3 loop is CASSESPGTSGREQYF. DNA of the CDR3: TGTGCCAGCAGTGAAAGCCCGGGGACTAGCGGGCGGGAGCAGTACTTC.

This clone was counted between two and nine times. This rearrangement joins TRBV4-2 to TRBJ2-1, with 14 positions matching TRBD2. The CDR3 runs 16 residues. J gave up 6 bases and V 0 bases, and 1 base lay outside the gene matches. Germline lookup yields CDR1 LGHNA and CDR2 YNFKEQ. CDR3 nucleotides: TGTGCCAGCAGCCAAGATGGACTAGCGGGAGGCAATGAGCAGTTCTTC. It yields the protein CASSQDGLAGGNEQFF.